This T cell receptor beta chain originates from a study of T cell responses to AZD1222 COVID-19 vaccine. Study as a whole: Analyses pooled second doses at about 4 or about 12 weeks. The study's findings and limits: Among those given AZD1222, only five to seven were seropositive at baseline. Clonal diversity was possibly underestimated, and the donors were mostly white British, with more females. The study sampled repertoires only after the peak T cell response.

Some clones are missing from TCRdb's copy, which holds only in-frame ones; the method was immunoSEQ multiplex PCR. The data show 170,000 or so clones, roughly nine tenths seen once. Turning to this clone: Its antigen remains unknown.

The CDR3 is made up of 17 amino acids. CDR1 and CDR2 from the germline V gene are SGHRS and YFSETQ. The J segment lost 7 bases and the V segment lost 1 base, leaving 10 bases of the junction unmatched. The sample in question was peripheral blood, obtained on day 0 of AZD1222 vaccination. The gene calls are TRBV5-1 and TRBJ2-2; TRBD2 agrees at 10 bases. This TCR came from an adult in good health. The CDR3 region has the DNA TGCGCCAGCAGCTTGCCAGCGGGAGGGCCCTCGGGCGGGGAGCTGTTTTTT. It translates to CASSLPAGGPSGGELFF. The variable domain in full, completed from reference TRBV5-1 and TRBJ2-2, reads KAGVTQTPRYLIKTRGQQVTLSCSPISGHRSVSWYQQTPGQGLQFLFEYFSETQRNKGNFPGRFSGRQFSNSRSEMNVSTLELGDSALYLCASSLPAGGPSGGELFFGEGSRLTVL.